This TCR beta chain was observed in a study of graft-versus-host responses after intestinal transplantation. Study overall: Anti-thymocyte globulin induction preceded three to four years of tacrolimus and steroid maintenance in all recipients.

Study conclusions and caveats: Some GvH clones were seen earlier in gut or blood, suggesting intestinal origin. Those patients showing graft-donor T cell macrochimerism displayed high graft-versus-host to host-versus-graft clonal ratios in allografts. Among circulating GvH clones, peak levels were associated with early post-transplant declines in HvG clones.

Measured with immunoSEQ multiplex PCR; TCRdb has only the in-frame clones, and not every one. The data hold over 65,000 clones, with 75% to 95% observed a single time. Points on this clone: Its cognate antigen is unknown.

The length of the CDR3 is 18 residues. The sequence was collected from a human donor who was the organ donor for an intestinal transplant. This chain uses TRBV21-1 with TRBJ2-3; the table's TRBD1 call for D was not verified on the DNA. TRBV21-1 constitutes a pseudogene. Source: unstimulated CD8+ T cells sorted from spleen or lymph node cells, taken before transplant. The CDR3 is CASSPGQGGFRSTDTQYF. For the CDR3, the DNA is TGTGCCAGCAGCCCGGGACAGGGGGGCTTTCGAAGCACAGATACGCAGTATTTT.